This T cell receptor beta chain was sequenced in a study of OX40 agonist ivuxolimab in advanced cancers. About the study: Cohort: about 82% men, mean age approximately 66, aged roughly 23 to 79. Broader study findings: Some nonresponders likewise displayed low normalized T-cell clonal expansion.

V shed 4 bases and J 9 bases; nucleotides not matched to a gene: 12. Germline lookup yields CDR1 SGHDN and CDR2 FVKESK. CDR3 length: 15 residues. Profiling relied on immunoSEQ multiplex PCR, and the TCRdb table lists in-frame clones only, not all of them. The repertoire holds roughly 83,000 clones, 70% to 85% seen once, with 7.3% in the top ten. This clone was counted a single time. What it binds is not known. The sequenced sample was CD4+ or CD8+ T cells sorted from blood, obtained in a trial of the OX40 agonist ivuxolimab. The V and J genes are TRBV14 and TRBJ2-1, with TRBD1 matching over 7 bases. The TCR originated in an adult with an advanced solid tumor such as melanoma, head and neck, liver or kidney cancer. Written as DNA, the CDR3 is TGTGCCAGCAGCCCGCGACAGGGATGGTTTCGTGAGCAGTTCTTC. It specifies CASSPRQGWFREQFF.